What follows is one TCR beta chain and its context. Its binding antigen is unknown. The input lacks base qualities; no much larger clone sits a single base away. The cohort was made up of 666 healthy bone marrow donors. All cohort members were sampled while nominally healthy, although unrecorded immune exposures were likely present. The donor was CMV seronegative and belonged to the group of 352 seronegative cohort members. Each donor provided a peripheral blood sample, and peripheral blood mononuclear cells were used for TCR beta sequencing. The Qiagen DNeasy Blood Extraction Kit was used to extract genomic DNA from the blood cell samples. The library was obtained by the immunoSEQ multiplex PCR assay. For the multiplex PCR, a mixture combining 60 forward primers for TCR Vbeta segments and 13 reverse primers for TCR Jbeta segments was used. The CDR3 region of rearranged TCR beta genes was amplified from genomic DNA by a multiplex PCR assay. The Illumina HiSeq System was used to sequence the amplified TCR beta libraries as 87-base-pair reads. The paper's processing steps were these. In a later analysis, about 80 million unique TCR beta chains were counted across the approximately 670 repertoires, and approximately 11 million of these chains were shared by at least two donors. To remove PCR and sequencing errors, raw reads were error-corrected and collapsed into unique sequences using a nearest-neighbor algorithm that merged closely related sequences. CDR3 sequences were aligned to IMGT reference sequences to assign V, D and J gene segments. For a sequence to be retained, a match of at least six nucleotides to both a V gene segment and a J gene segment was required. Rearrangements were called productive when the CDR3 lacked stop codons and stayed in frame with V and J; all others were non-productive. CDR3 was defined by IMGT convention, running from the second conserved V-encoded cysteine to the conserved J-encoded phenylalanine. The earlier analysis of fewer than 700 of the donors excluded sequences that lacked an unambiguous match to a single V gene segment. In an earlier analysis of 587 of the donors, V segments were called functional above 56.7% productive rearrangements and were called segregating when the between-donor standard deviation exceeded 5%. A statistical classification framework was built to diagnose cytomegalovirus status from the catalog of TCR beta chain sequences. A later analysis assigned V and J genes by comparing TCR nucleotide sequences with IMGT/GENE-DB human TR gene sequences. A later analysis assigned CDR3 sequences and most-parsimonious VDJ recombination scenarios with the TCRdist pipeline. In a later analysis, each TCR beta chain was defined by its CDR3 amino acid sequence together with its V-gene family, and reads lacking a unique V-gene family were excluded. To address suspected cross-contamination and a sequencing artifact, a later analysis removed 450 to 700 highly shared, low-generation-probability nucleotide sequences. For each public chain, a later analysis derived a clonal expansion index from normalized ranks of inferred template counts within each repertoire. Generation probabilities in a later analysis came from a VDJ recombination model fitted to out-of-frame rearrangements, and those results were checked against IGoR. Hypergeometric tests were used in a later analysis to score TCR-TCR, TCR-HLA and TCR-CMV co-occurrence, with a repertoire-size bias correction applied to the TCR pairs. False discovery rates were estimated in a later analysis by permuting HLA or CMV assignments 20 times. In a later analysis, co-occurring TCRs were grouped with DBSCAN, and TCRdist sequence similarity was added when clustering was performed within HLA-allele-positive subsets. For co-occurrence clustering, repertoires with fewer than 30,000 or more than 120,000 public chains were excluded, along with roughly 5 repertoires with anomalous nucleotide sharing. What TCRdb holds here is the immuneACCESS table cut down to in-frame rearrangements. Part of the clones is not present; checked against another copy, under half of the missing clones reflect an unresolved V gene, and the others are unexplained. Clonal size and the V and J genes are those of that table, whereas D and trimming came from the DNA. Counted in this sample were about 140,000 clones; around 73% of them appeared once. The ten largest clones take up over 1% of the sample.

The data were obtained in a study of cytomegalovirus exposure and HLA in healthy donors (dated by TCRdb to the late 2010s). For context, the study as a whole: An earlier analysis of about 560 of the donors reported over 250 Gb of sequence data and roughly 120 million unique TCR beta sequences obtained from some 200 million T cells. An earlier analysis of around 640 of the donors used high-throughput TCR beta sequencing to judge whether each TCR beta V gene segment behaved as functional or pseudogenic. The aim of the study was to test whether cataloging public T cell receptors could identify signatures of past pathogen exposure. A separate validation cohort of more than 100 different subjects was used in addition to the approximately 640-subject first cohort. A later genetic analysis used genome-wide SNP genotypes for about 55% of the 666 donors, treating that subset as a discovery cohort. Typing coverage varied by locus: roughly 629-630 donors for A, B, C, DRB1 and DQB1; roughly 500 for DQA1; 600 to 610 for DPA1; 400 to 480 for DPB1. A few DR-DQ haplotypes were treated as single units for association and clustering because of strong linkage in the cohort. Every discovery cohort repertoire had been produced on one sequencing platform. The T cell repertoires of around 670 subjects were profiled by immunosequencing and related to cytomegalovirus serostatus. In a later analysis, previously published TCR beta repertoires from about 640 donors were re-analyzed and high-resolution HLA genotyping was added so that TCR occurrence patterns could be studied. In the later analysis, no new phenotypic data were used to find candidate immune exposures; instead, reliance was placed on TCR beta sequences and their occurrence across donors. Among the approximately 400 genotyped donors, approximately 77% belonged to the genetic ancestry cluster associated with self-reported Caucasian donors. Across approximately 420 genotyped donors of the cohort, an average of about 240,000 unique TCR beta nucleotide sequences per donor were sequenced, and 15% to 20% of those sequences were non-productive. The study combined high-throughput TCR immunosequencing, statistical association of individual TCRs with disease status, and machine learning to predict cytomegalovirus infection status. Class I and class II HLA loci were covered by the typing at four-digit resolution. An early release that covered 500 to 800 HLA-typed donors contained approximately 290 gigabases of sequencing data and about 84 million unique TCR sequences. Donor age, sex, ethnicity and CMV serostatus were collected together with the repertoire data.

Ends trimmed: V by 4 bases, J by 0 bases; bases unmatched to a gene: 8. From the cysteine through the phenylalanine, the CDR3 covers 18 amino acids. The sequence is cut down to CDR3 DNA, 54 bases in frame from base 1. The germline V gene encodes CDR1 SGHRS and CDR2 YFSETQ. Paper-wide results and their limitations: Strong co-occurrence of HLA alleles, especially DR and DQ, made assigning TCR associations to individual alleles difficult. A later analysis found that most CMV-associated TCR beta chains appeared HLA-restricted, with HLA associations seemingly driven largely by CMV exposure. According to the authors, the approach could potentially be generalized to other disease states and immunological phenotypes. In a later genetic analysis, fewer N-insertions in productive TCRs were reported among donors in an Asian-associated ancestry cluster than the roughly 640-donor mean. Three of the identified cytomegalovirus-associated TCR beta chains were confirmed in vitro to be specific for cytomegalovirus antigens. The classifier was reported to diagnose cytomegalovirus status with high specificity and sensitivity in both the original and validation cohorts. Presence/absence analyses assumed roughly uniform sequencing depth across donors, an assumption that may not hold. Because some donors lacked HLA typing at each locus, the association tests relied only on the typed subset. While some public TCRs were present in many individuals, most TCR sequences turned up only very rarely across donors. In a later analysis, HLA-associated TCR beta chains were found to be more clonally expanded and to have lower generation probabilities than equally common non-associated chains. Correlated functional status among segregating V segments might reflect linkage disequilibrium, but an unknown experimental factor could not be ruled out. A group of highly shared sequence variants was considered likely to be a technical artifact of the sequencing pipeline. Because the 87-base-pair reads could not distinguish some IMGT-functional V segments, including TRBV6-2 and TRBV6-3, those segments were excluded. A later analysis found that TCR association rates varied across HLA loci, with DRB1 alleles showing the most associated TCRs and HLA-C alleles the fewest. This cohort had only TCR beta chains sequenced, and the lack of alpha or paired-chain data limited which features could be detected. According to a later analysis, parvovirus B19, influenza, CMV and Epstein-Barr virus appeared linked to several top co-occurrence clusters. Because counts were too low, more than 15 rarely observed V segments, including chromosome 9 orphons, were excluded from the earlier analysis of some 590 of the donors. A total of fewer than 200 TCR beta chains were listed by the study as associated with cytomegalovirus. Broadly in line with IMGT annotations, most TCR beta V segments showed up in productive rearrangements about 87% or about 30% of the time in an earlier analysis of several hundred of the donors. In a later genetic analysis, a missense DCLRE1C variant was associated with V-gene and J-gene trimming of TCR beta chains, and the association was replicated in an independent cohort. A further reported finding was that TCR beta sequences accurately predicted the HLA-A and HLA-B alleles for most subjects in the first cohort. The only immune exposure information available for the cohort was CMV serostatus. In a later analysis, some 17,000 TCR beta sequences were associated with specific HLA alleles at a false discovery rate of 0.05.

The source is a woman aged 40 to 50 in good health and CMV-seronegative. The V and J genes are TRBV5-1 and TRBJ2-5; TRBD2 lines up with 14 middle nucleotides. Sequenced sample: PBMCs. The bases are TGCGCCAGCAGCCCGGGACTAGCGGGGGCTCTGTACCAAGAGACCCAGTACTTC. This is translated as CASSPGLAGALYQETQYF.